Listed below are T cell receptor beta chains from one sample, sequenced in a study of T cells in Graves' hyperthyroidism and ophthalmopathy. Each CDR3 protein gets one entry after TCRdb re-called the multiplex PCR reads with MiXCR. The table has roughly 660,000 distinct CDR3 sequences, 15% to 20% seen once. The sample comprised blood. These receptors were taken from a man aged 50-59 years with Graves' hyperthyroidism. Each CDR3 is given with its conserved first and last residue. A D gene is named only where the DNA matches it firmly. Clone sizes are given selectively: once, few, many, or a class where the clone is expanded.

cdr3_nt cdr3_aa j_call d_call clone_size v_call
TGTGCCACCAGTGCCACGACTAGCGTGAACACCGGGGAGCTGTTTTTT CATSATTSVNTGELFF TRBJ2-2 TRBD2 many TRBV24-1
TGTGCCAGTCAGGGGTACAATGAGCAGTTCTTC CASQGYNEQFF TRBJ2-1 - many TRBV12-3/TRBV12-4
TGTGCCAGCAGCGTAGCTGGGACAGGAACCGGGGAGCTGTTTTTT CASSVAGTGTGELFF TRBJ2-2 TRBD1 - TRBV9
TGTGCCAGCAGACTCGGACTAGCTGATACGCAGTATTTT CASRLGLADTQYF TRBJ2-3 TRBD2 many TRBV2
TGTGCCAGCAGTTCCGGGACAGCAACTAATGAAAAACTGTTTTTT CASSSGTATNEKLFF TRBJ1-4 TRBD1 many TRBV28
TGTGCCAGCAGCTCCACGCTAAGGGACAGGCCAAACTATGGCTACACCTTC CASSSTLRDRPNYGYTF TRBJ1-2 TRBD1 few TRBV7-6
TGTGCCAGCAGTGCGCCCATGGGAGCCTATGGCTACACCTTC CASSAPMGAYGYTF TRBJ1-2 - many TRBV12-3/TRBV12-4
TGTGCCATCAGTGCACGGGACTTCCATGAAGCTTTCTTT CAISARDFHEAFF TRBJ1-1 - - TRBV10-3
TGTGCCAGCAGCCCGGGACATTTAAATTCACCCCTCCACTTT CASSPGHLNSPLHF TRBJ1-6 - many TRBV27
TGTGCCAGCTCACCAAATCGGTCAGGGTCCACAGATACGCAGTATTTT CASSPNRSGSTDTQYF TRBJ2-3 - many TRBV18
TGTGCCACCAGCACCGAGGCGGCACAGAACCAAGAGACCCAGTACTTC CATSTEAAQNQETQYF TRBJ2-5 - many TRBV15